This T cell receptor (beta chain) is from a study of blood T cell repertoires in COVID-19. Whole-study context: The study drew acute and convalescent COVID-19 samples from the United States, Italy and Spain. T cells, B-cell-depleted T cells, or PBMCs supplied cDNA or gDNA.

V shed 4 bases and J shed 0 bases, with 16 bases lying between them. The CDR3 covers 17 residues. Germline lookup yields CDR1 ENHRY and CDR2 SYGVKD. This clone was observed a few times. How the authors handled the data: Reference gene primer amplification yielded estimated nucleated cell counts. TCRdb keeps only in-frame clones here, not all; method: immunoSEQ multiplex PCR. V, J and clone size were drawn from that table, and D and trimming were deduced from the DNA. In the table there are about 140,000 clones, 87% of which are singletons. The rearrangement links TRBV10-3 to TRBJ1-3, with D maybe TRBD1 (6 bases). This sequence was found in a woman in her fifties or sixties with acute or convalescent COVID-19. The sequenced sample consisted of peripheral blood. CDR3 residues: CAISAAGDPGSGNTIYF. DNA for the CDR3: TGTGCCATCAGTGCCGCAGGGGACCCTGGCTCTGGAAACACCATATATTTT.